Listed below are T cell receptor beta chains from one sample, sequenced in a study of persistence of HIV-infected CD4 T cells. The assay was immunoSEQ multiplex PCR, and TCRdb's table has in-frame clones only and misses some. The sample yields 37,000 or so clones, approximately 88% seen once. Their antigens remain unidentified. This material consisted of CD4+ T cells sorted from PBMCs after approximately 19-hour stimulation, taken from a patient who received antiretroviral therapy. The receptors originated from an adult man with HIV who was CMV-seropositive. The CDR3 runs from the conserved cysteine through the conserved F or W. A D gene is named only where the DNA matches it firmly. For some rows the clone size is stated as once, few or many, or as a class when expanded; others skip it.

clone_size,d_call,j_call,v_call,cdr3_aa,cdr3_nt
-,TRBD1,TRBJ2-3,TRBV7-2,CASSLTGGDPDTQYF,TGTGCCAGCAGCTTAACAGGGGGCGATCCAGATACGCAGTATTTT
few,-,TRBJ2-3,TRBV7-2,CASSLAGRTDTQYF,TGTGCCAGCAGCTTAGCGGGAAGGACAGATACGCAGTATTTT
-,TRBD1,TRBJ1-1,TRBV7-9,CASRDDRGYTEAFF,TGTGCCAGCAGAGACGACAGGGGGTACACTGAAGCTTTCTTT
-,-,TRBJ2-5,TRBV30,CAWSVGSLQETQYF,TGTGCCTGGAGTGTGGGCAGCCTCCAAGAGACCCAGTACTTC
-,-,TRBJ1-5,TRBV15,CATSREGGNQPQHF,TGTGCCACCAGCAGGGAAGGGGGAAATCAGCCCCAGCATTTT
-,TRBD2,TRBJ2-1,TRBV10-3,CAISESTDGLAGGLTEQFF,TGTGCCATCAGTGAGTCGACCGATGGACTAGCGGGAGGACTCACTGAGCAGTTCTTC
-,TRBD2,TRBJ2-3,TRBV4-3,CASSQASGGSVVTDTQYF,TGCGCCAGCAGCCAAGCTAGCGGAGGGTCCGTGGTGACAGATACGCAGTATTTT
-,-,TRBJ1-4,TRBV15,CATRRMASDKLFF,TGTGCCACCAGGCGGATGGCTTCAGACAAACTGTTTTTT
-,-,TRBJ1-5,TRBV19,CASSITGSGQPQHF,TGTGCCAGTAGTATCACAGGGTCGGGTCAGCCCCAGCATTTT
-,-,TRBJ2-5,TRBV29-1,CSVARDGQETQYF,TGCAGCGTTGCCCGGGACGGACAAGAGACCCAGTACTTC
-,-,TRBJ1-1,TRBV16,CETFLLMNTEAFF,TGCGAAACTTTCCTTCTCATGAACACTGAAGCTTTCTTT
-,TRBD2,TRBJ2-3,TRBV4-2,CASSQEGLAEPTDTQYF,TGTGCCAGCAGCCAAGAGGGACTAGCGGAACCAACAGATACGCAGTATTTT
-,-,TRBJ1-1,TRBV7-8,CASSPHPEAFF,TGTGCCAGCAGCCCCCACCCTGAAGCTTTCTTT
-,TRBD1,TRBJ1-4,TRBV28,CASSRGQSTNEKLFF,TGTGCCAGCAGCAGGGGGCAGTCAACTAATGAAAAACTGTTTTTT
-,-,TRBJ1-2,TRBV5-4,CASSLWGARGYTF,TGTGCCAGCAGCCTTTGGGGGGCGCGTGGCTACACCTTC
-,TRBD1,TRBJ1-3,TRBV5-5,CASSSKGALSGNTIYF,TGTGCCAGCAGCTCCAAGGGGGCTCTCTCTGGAAACACCATATATTTT
-,TRBD1,TRBJ1-3,TRBV19,CATAEDRFSGNTIYF,TGTGCCACGGCGGAGGACAGGTTCTCTGGAAACACCATATATTTT
-,TRBD1,TRBJ2-3,TRBV7-3,CASSPDGTGSRRDTQYF,TGTGCCAGCAGCCCCGACGGGACAGGGTCTCGCCGGGATACGCAGTATTTT
-,-,TRBJ2-7,TRBV6-5,CASSTAGTSGGEQYF,TGTGCCAGCAGTACAGCCGGGACTTCGGGCGGCGAGCAGTACTTC
-,-,TRBJ2-7,TRBV5-1,CASSSAYEQYF,TGCGCCAGCAGCTCGGCGTACGAGCAGTACTTC
once,TRBD1,TRBJ1-4,TRBV6-5,CASRTRGQNEKLFF,TGTGCCAGCAGGACACGGGGACAGAATGAAAAACTGTTTTTT
-,-,TRBJ1-5,TRBV6-1,CASSELGGIGNQPQHF,TGTGCCAGCAGTGAGCTCGGGGGGATCGGCAATCAGCCCCAGCATTTT